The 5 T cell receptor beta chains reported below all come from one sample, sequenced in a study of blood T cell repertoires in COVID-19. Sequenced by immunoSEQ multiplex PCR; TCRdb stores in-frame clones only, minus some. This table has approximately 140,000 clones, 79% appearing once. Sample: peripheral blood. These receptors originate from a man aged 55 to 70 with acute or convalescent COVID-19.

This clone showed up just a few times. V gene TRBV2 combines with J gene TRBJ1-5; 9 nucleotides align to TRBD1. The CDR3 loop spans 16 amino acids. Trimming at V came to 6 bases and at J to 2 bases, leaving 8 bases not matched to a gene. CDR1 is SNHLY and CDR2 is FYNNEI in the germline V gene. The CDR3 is CASRDRGSSGNQPQHF. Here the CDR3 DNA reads TGTGCCAGCAGGGACAGGGGATCTTCAGGCAATCAGCCCCAGCATTTT. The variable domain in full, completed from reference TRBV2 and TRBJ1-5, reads EPEVTQTPSHQVTQMGQEVILRCVPISNHLYFYWYRQILGQKVEFLVSFYNNEISEKSEIFDDQFSVERPDGSNFTLKIRSTKLEDSAMYFCASRDRGSSGNQPQHFGDGTRLSIL.

CDR3 nucleotide sequence: TGTGCCACCAGTGATTCGGGCAGGGGCAGCAATCAGCCCCAGCATTTT. As protein: CATSDSGRGSNQPQHF. The J gene is TRBJ1-5, the V gene TRBV24-1; tentative D call: TRBD1 (6 bases). The CDR3 consists of 16 residues. The V gene's germline CDR1 is KGHDR and CDR2 SFDVKD. V was trimmed by 2 bases and J by 1 base, leaving 11 bases between them.

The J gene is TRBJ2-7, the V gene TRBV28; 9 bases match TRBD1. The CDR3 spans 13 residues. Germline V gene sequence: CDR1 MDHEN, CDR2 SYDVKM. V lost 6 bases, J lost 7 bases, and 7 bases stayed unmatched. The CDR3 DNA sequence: TGTGCCAGCAGAACTACAGGGGGCTGGGAGCAGTACTTC. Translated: CASRTTGGWEQYF. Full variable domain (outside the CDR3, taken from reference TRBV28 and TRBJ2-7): DVKVTQSSRYLVKRTGEKVFLECVQDMDHENMFWYRQDPGLGLRLIYFSYDVKMKEKGDIPEGYSVSREKKERFSLILESASTNQTSMYLCASRTTGGWEQYFGPGTRLTVT.

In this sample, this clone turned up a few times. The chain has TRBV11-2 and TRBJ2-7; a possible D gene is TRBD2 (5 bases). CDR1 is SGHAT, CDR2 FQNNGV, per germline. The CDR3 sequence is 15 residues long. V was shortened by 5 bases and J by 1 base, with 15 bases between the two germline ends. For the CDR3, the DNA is TGTGCCAGCAGCCCCCGAGTGGACTCTTCCTACGAGCAGTACTTC. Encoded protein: CASSPRVDSSYEQYF.

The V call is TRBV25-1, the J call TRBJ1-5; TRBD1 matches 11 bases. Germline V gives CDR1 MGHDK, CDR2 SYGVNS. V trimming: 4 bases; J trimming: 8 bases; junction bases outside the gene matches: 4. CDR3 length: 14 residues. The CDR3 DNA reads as TGTGCCAGCAGTGGGGACAGGGGGATGGAGCCCCAGCATTTT. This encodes CASSGDRGMEPQHF.